The 29 T cell receptor beta chains presented below share a single source sample, sequenced in a study of tumor-infiltrating lymphocytes in primary liver carcinoma. Starting from 400 to 500 ng of total RNA, TCR beta cDNA was produced with a primer in the constant region. It was through three nested multiplex PCR rounds of slightly modified ARM-PCR that TCR beta libraries arose. Each of the first two PCR rounds ran around 10 cycles with TRBV1-TRBV30 forward and C-beta reverse primers. TCRdb re-called the multiplex PCR reads through MiXCR, storing one row per CDR3 protein. Seen here are 50,000 to 60,000 distinct CDR3 sequences, around 77% observed once, and the top ten hold less than 25%. Each 20-30 mg portion of unsorted bulk tissue served as the source for co-extraction of RNA and DNA. Sequenced material: liver tumor tissue from sampling region 5. Subset reported: tumor region T5, tumor centre. The receptors stem from a man between 40 and 49 years old with primary liver carcinoma and hepatitis B virus infection.

The chain combines TRBV5-1 with TRBJ2-7; 7 bases fit TRBD1. Germline assignment: CDR1 SGHRS and CDR2 YFSETQ. This CDR3 has 13 amino acids. V trimming: 10 bases; J trimming: 7 bases; junction bases outside the gene matches: 14. The CDR3 DNA sequence: TGCGCCTGCCGACAGGGAGCTGGATGGGAGCAGTACTTC. This translates into CACRQGAGWEQYF.

As concerns this clonotype: The missing conserved phenylalanine or tryptophan at the end of this CDR3 makes a read error likely. The DNA is left out, because the CDR3 cannot be placed on it with certainty; the CDR3 is given as TCRdb lists it. The rearrangement links TRBV15 to TRBJ1-1. From germline, CDR1 is LNHNV and CDR2 YYDKDF (reference sequence). The CDR3 numbers 14 amino acids, ends counted. CDR3 in amino acids: CATSRDHAGTEASY.

This clonotype showed up many times. The rearrangement links TRBV6-2 or TRBV6-3 to TRBJ2-6; TRBD2 aligns across 8 bases. V lost 4 bases, J lost 18 bases, and 8 bases stayed unmatched. Germline lookup yields CDR1 MNHEY and CDR2 SVGEGT. The CDR3 has 12 residues. CDR3 loop: CASSSGGPSQTF. The CDR3 DNA is TGTGCCAGCAGTTCGGGGGGGCCCTCTCAGACTTTC.

A word on this clonotype: A read error may account for a junction end that differs from germline. This chain links TRBV6-2 or TRBV6-3 with TRBJ2-2; no clear D. CDR3 size: 15 residues. Germline V lookup: CDR1 MNHEY, CDR2 SVGEGT. CDR3 in amino acids: CANSWAASNTGELFF. The CDR3 DNA reads as TGTGCCAACAGTTGGGCAGCCTCAAACACCGGGGAGCTGTTTTTT.

This clonotype was seen only once. One end of the junction fails to match germline, which may point to a read error. The rearrangement joins TRBV5-6 to TRBJ2-5; D uncertain. CDR1 and CDR2 from the germline V gene are SGHDT and YYEEEE. The length of the CDR3 is 11 residues. The chain's CDR3 is CVSSFLGTQYF. The CDR3, as DNA: TGTGTCAGCAGCTTCCTGGGGACCCAGTACTTC.

In the case of this clonotype: The junction shows a germline mismatch at one end, possibly a read error. This chain links TRBV29-1 with TRBJ2-2; 10 bases are shared with TRBD2. The CDR3 totals 15 residues. Germline V gives CDR1 SQVTM, CDR2 ANQGSEA. The CDR3, as DNA: TGCGGCGTTGGGACTAGCGCAGCGAATACCGGGGAGCTGTTTTTT. It yields the protein CGVGTSAANTGELFF.

Comments on this clonotype: Since no conserved phenylalanine or tryptophan closes the CDR3, a read error is the likely cause. J is TRBJ2-3 and V is TRBV12-3 or TRBV12-4; 9 bases are shared with TRBD2. The CDR3 spans 15 residues. The CDR3 nucleotides read TGTGCCAGCAGCTTAGCTAGCGGGGACACAGATACGCAGTATTCT. Its protein is CASSLASGDTDTQYS.

As concerns this clonotype: Here the CDR3 omits its conserved ending phenylalanine or tryptophan, so a read error is the likely source. The chain couples TRBV29-1 to TRBJ2-4; 9 bases are a match to TRBD1. The germline V gene has CDR1 SQVTM and CDR2 ANQGSEA. The trim removed 6 bases at V and 7 bases at J, leaving 7 bases unmatched. This CDR3 spans 13 amino acids. The chain's CDR3 is CSVWTGDGNIQYL. The CDR3 nucleotides read TGCAGCGTATGGACAGGGGACGGGAACATTCAGTACCTC.

About this clonotype itself: A much larger clone is a single base away; this may be a read error. This chain links TRBV24-1 with TRBJ2-2; tentatively, D is TRBD2 (5 bases). The germline CDR1 and CDR2 sequences are KGHDR and SFDVKD. This CDR3 region has 15 residues. The DNA of the CDR3 is TGTGCCATCAGTGATTTGCATAGCGTTACCGGGGAGCTGTTTTTT. Its translation: CAISDLHSVTGELFF.

This chain connects TRBV10-2 to TRBJ1-1; D is ambiguous. The CDR3 covers 11 residues. Germline V CDR1 and CDR2: WSHSY, SAAADI. V lost 3 bases to trimming and J lost 6 bases, with 5 bases between them. The CDR3: CASSDGAEAFF. CDR3 DNA sequence: TGCGCCAGCAGTGATGGTGCTGAAGCTTTCTTT.

J is TRBJ2-1 and V is TRBV11-2; the D call may be TRBD1 or TRBD2 (5 bases each). The ends were cut back, 9 bases at V and 2 bases at J, with 14 bases in the middle. The germline V gene has CDR1 SGHAT and CDR2 FQNNGV. The CDR3 spans 14 residues. The CDR3 reads CASGEGSPYNEQFF. The DNA for the CDR3 is TGTGCCAGTGGAGAGGGGAGTCCCTACAATGAGCAGTTCTTC.

To note about this clonotype: The junction does not match germline at one end; this may be a read error. The rearrangement uses TRBV6-2 or TRBV6-3 and TRBJ2-1, with TRBD2 identical over 11 bases. Germline lookup yields CDR1 MNHEY and CDR2 SVGEGT. The length of the CDR3 is 13 residues. CDR3 in amino acids: CASRTSGTGEQFF. Written as DNA, the CDR3 is TGTGCCAGCAGGACTAGCGGGACCGGTGAGCAGTTTTTC.

Concerning this clonotype itself: This CDR3 is missing its conserved last phenylalanine or tryptophan, likely due to a read error. No DNA is shown, since the ends of the CDR3 on it are uncertain; the CDR3 is the one TCRdb lists. This chain connects TRBV6-6 to TRBJ1-1. The germline V gene has CDR1 MNHNY and CDR2 SVGAGI (reference sequence). The CDR3 extends over 13 residues, inclusive of both ends. The chain's CDR3 is CASSTVGTTETFC.

Concerning this clonotype itself: This may come from a read error, since a much larger clone is one base off. The V gene is TRBV11-2, the J gene TRBJ2-5; TRBD2 matches at 9 bases. There are 14 residues in the CDR3. Looked up from germline, CDR1 is SGHAT and CDR2 is FQNNGV. CDR3 DNA: TGTGCCAGCACCCGAGCGGGAGGACAAGAGACCCGGTACTTC. The encoded protein is CASTRAGGQETRYF.

In this sample, this clonotype turned up a few times. The chain couples TRBV15 to TRBJ1-5; unclear D gene. The CDR3 covers 13 residues. V shed 5 bases and J shed 7 bases, with 12 bases lying between them. Germline loops: CDR1 LNHNV, CDR2 YYDKDF (reference sequence). The CDR3 DNA is TGTGCCACCAGCTGGGCAGTTAAGCAGCCCCAGCATTTT. Protein: CATSWAVKQPQHF.

V usage is TRBV29-1 and J usage is TRBJ1-6; 7 positions agree with TRBD1. The J segment lost 7 bases and the V segment lost 4 bases, leaving 4 bases of the junction unmatched. CDR3 length: 13 residues. Germline V gene data show CDR1 as SQVTM and CDR2 as ANQGSEA. The CDR3 loop reads CSVGDRANSPLHF. For the CDR3, the DNA is TGCAGCGTTGGCGACAGGGCAAATTCACCCCTCCACTTT.

This clonotype was counted once. A much larger clone differs from this one at a single base, so this may be a read error. The V and J genes are TRBV11-2 and TRBJ2-7, with 7 bases identical to TRBD2. The V and J ends lost 6 bases and 1 base, in that order; junction bases with no gene match: 15. The CDR3 totals 17 residues. CDR1 and CDR2 (germline): SGHAT, FQNNGV. The CDR3 loop is CASRYGRLNSPSYEQYF. CDR3 in DNA: TGTGCCAGCAGATACGGGAGGCTAAATTCCCCATCCTACGAGCAGTACTTC.

This rearrangement joins TRBV19 to TRBJ1-1, with 8 nucleotides matching TRBD1. CDR3 size: 14 residues. The junction had 4 bases not matched to a gene; V was cut back by 3 bases and J by 4 bases. Germline lookup yields CDR1 LNHDA and CDR2 SQIVND (reference sequence). The CDR3 DNA reads TGTGCCAGTAGTATTCGGCAGGGGGCCACTGAAGCTTTCTTT. This gives the protein CASSIRQGATEAFF.

This clonotype was counted at least ten times. The chain employs TRBV10-3 and TRBJ2-7; 11 bases match TRBD2. This CDR3 is built from 15 residues. Germline V CDR1 and CDR2: ENHRY, SYGVKD. V lost 2 bases, J lost 4 bases, and 4 bases stayed unmatched. CDR3 nucleotides: TGTGCCATCAGTGAGGGGACTAGCGGTGAATACGAGCAGTACTTC. It translates to CAISEGTSGEYEQYF.

This clonotype was seen just once. The chain carries TRBV5-4 and TRBJ2-7; TRBD1 or TRBD2 may be the D gene (6 bases each). Between the trimmed V and J ends, which lost 7 bases and 5 bases, there was a span of 16 bases. Germline loops: CDR1 SGHNT, CDR2 YYREEE (reference sequence). This CDR3 spans 13 amino acids. The chain's CDR3 is CASGLRGLDEQYF. CDR3 in DNA: TGTGCCAGCGGCCTACGGGGGCTGGACGAGCAGTACTTC.

With respect to this clonotype: A junction end diverges from the germline sequence, so it may reflect a read error. The chain links TRBV11-1 to TRBJ2-3, with D possibly TRBD2 on 5 matching bases. CDR1 SGHAT and CDR2 FQDESV come from the germline V gene (reference sequence). The CDR3 contains 15 residues. The CDR3 sequence is CAISLPRESADTQYF. CDR3 in DNA: TGTGCCATCAGTTTGCCGAGGGAGAGTGCAGATACGCAGTATTTC. Based on the CDR3 plus reference TRBV11-1 and TRBJ2-3, the full variable domain is EAEVAQSPRYKITEKSQAVAFWCDPISGHATLYWYRQILGQGPELLVQFQDESVVDDSQLPKDRFSAERLKGVDSTLKIQPAELGDSAMYLCAISLPRESADTQYFGPGTRLTVL.

This chain joins TRBV11-3 and TRBJ2-7; the D gene is possibly TRBD1 (5 bases). Germline V CDR1 and CDR2: SGHNT, YENEEA. This CDR3 region has 15 residues. Trimming took off 4 bases at V and 13 bases at J, with 26 bases between the two ends. The CDR3 sequence is CASSSKGWGGHEQYF. The CDR3 DNA reads TGTGCCAGCAGCTCAAAAGGATGGGGCGGCCACGAACAATACTTC.

This clonotype was found once. Here the CDR3 omits its conserved ending phenylalanine or tryptophan, so a read error is the likely source. No DNA is shown, since the ends of the CDR3 on it are uncertain; the CDR3 is the one TCRdb lists. The chain has TRBV4-3 and TRBJ2-3; the table's TRBD2 call for D was not verified on the DNA. From germline, CDR1 is LGHNA and CDR2 YSLEER. The CDR3 contains 20 residues when both ends are counted. CDR3 amino acids: CASSQDLPSGTSGRADTQYL.

As to this clonotype: The CDR3 does not close with the conserved phenylalanine or tryptophan, likely indicating a read error. This rearrangement joins TRBV12-3 or TRBV12-4 to TRBJ1-2, with a tentative D call TRBD1 (5 bases). V was pared by 6 bases and J by 3 bases, with 14 bases between. CDR3 length: 14 amino acids. CDR3 amino acids: CASSPSGTDYGYTI. The CDR3 DNA reads as TGTGCCAGCAGCCCCTCGGGGACTGACTATGGCTACACCATC.

This clonotype was counted once. The junction does not match germline at one end; this may be a read error. This chain links TRBV7-9 with TRBJ2-7; possible D gene TRBD1, 5 bases. CDR1 SEHNR and CDR2 FQNEAQ come from the germline V gene (reference sequence). The CDR3 has 16 amino acids. In DNA form, the CDR3 reads TGTGCCGGCAGCCGATCTAGTGGACCCGGGCAGGGCGAGCAGTACTTT. It is translated as CAGSRSSGPGQGEQYF.

The chain is built from TRBV20-1 and TRBJ1-2, with 12 bases that match TRBD1. Germline CDR1 is DFQATT and CDR2 is SNEGSKA (reference sequence). This CDR3 has 14 residues. The ends lost 3 bases at V and 8 bases at J; junction bases unmatched: 7. In DNA, the CDR3 is TGCAGTGCTAGCCCCGGGACAGGGGGCCGGGGCTACACCTTC. Amino acid sequence: CSASPGTGGRGYTF.

About this clonotype itself: One end of the junction does not line up with germline, which may come from a read error. V is TRBV14 and J is TRBJ2-7; 9 positions agree with TRBD1. CDR1 SGHDN and CDR2 FVKESK come from the germline V gene. CDR3 length: 14 residues. This chain's CDR3 is CANSRGQGVIRLYF. CDR3 DNA: TGTGCCAACAGCCGGGGACAGGGAGTCATCCGGCTGTACTTC. Supplemented by reference TRBV14 and TRBJ2-7, the full variable domain reads EAGVTQFPSHSVIEKGQTVTLRCDPISGHDNLYWYRRVMGKEIKFLLHFVKESKQDESGMPNNRFLAERTGGTYSTLKVQPAELEDSGVYFCANSRGQGVIRLYFGPGTRLTVT.

Comments on this clonotype: One end of the junction is discordant with germline, which a read error may explain. The gene calls are TRBV11-2 and TRBJ2-6; the match to TRBD1 covers 8 bases. The length of the CDR3 is 21 residues. Germline-derived CDR1 and CDR2 are SGHAT and FQNNGV. The CDR3 loop reads CASSMGGDRGISLSGTDVLTF. The CDR3 region has the DNA TGTGCCAGCAGCATGGGGGGAGACAGGGGCATTTCCCTCTCTGGGACCGACGTCCTGACATTC.

With respect to this clonotype: One junction end does not reproduce the germline sequence, and a read error may be involved. The chain couples TRBV29-1 to TRBJ1-5, with 12 bases aligning to TRBD1. The CDR3 is made up of 14 amino acids. Germline-derived CDR1 and CDR2 are SQVTM and ANQGSEA. For the CDR3, the DNA is TGCAGTGCCCGAGCGGGGACAGGGGGCCAGCCCCGGCATTTT. Residues: CSARAGTGGQPRHF.